Below are 9 T cell receptor beta chains sequenced from a single sample in a study of OX40 agonist ivuxolimab in advanced cancers. The receptor library was made with the immunoSEQ multiplex PCR assay. TCRdb re-hosts the immuneACCESS table, in-frame sequences only. Its copies lack some clones; in the studies checked, an unresolved V gene accounts for under half of them, and the cause for the rest is not known. This sample lists over 65,000 clones; 80% to 95% were detected once. The ten biggest clones cover about 1.7% of the sample. The material was CD4+ or CD8+ T cells sorted from blood, obtained in a trial of the OX40 agonist ivuxolimab. The receptors were sampled from an adult with an advanced solid tumor such as melanoma, head and neck, liver or kidney cancer.

The chain uses TRBV2 and TRBJ1-6; tentative D call: TRBD1 (6 bases). Per germline, CDR1 SNHLY and CDR2 FYNNEI. The CDR3 extends over 17 amino acids. The V end was cut by 2 bases, the J end by 7 bases, with 18 bases between. The CDR3 region has the DNA TGTGCCAGCAGTGAACGGAGGGGGGTTAGCGGGAATTCACCCCTCCACTTT. Translating gives CASSERRGVSGNSPLHF. Based on the CDR3 plus reference TRBV2 and TRBJ1-6, the full variable domain is EPEVTQTPSHQVTQMGQEVILRCVPISNHLYFYWYRQILGQKVEFLVSFYNNEISEKSEIFDDQFSVERPDGSNFTLKIRSTKLEDSAMYFCASSERRGVSGNSPLHFGNGTRLTVT.

This CDR3 reads CASSLAAGEEKLFF. The CDR3 DNA is TGTGCCAGCAGCTTAGCGGCAGGGGAGGAAAAACTGTTTTTT. The chain has TRBV7-9 and TRBJ1-4, with a weak D call TRBD1 (6 bases). The CDR3 extends over 14 amino acids. Germline V gives CDR1 SEHNR, CDR2 FQNEAQ (reference sequence). Trimming pared 0 bases from V and 8 bases from J, leaving 10 bases between. The full variable domain, completed using reference TRBV7-9 and TRBJ1-4, is DTGVSQNPRHKITKRGQNVTFRCDPISEHNRLYWYRQTLGQGPEFLTYFQNEAQLEKSRLLSDRFSAERPKGSFSTLEIQRTEQGDSAMYLCASSLAAGEEKLFFGSGTQLSVL.

The chain recombines TRBV5-1 with TRBJ1-1, with a tentative D call TRBD1 (6 bases). Deletions cut 6 bases from V and 7 bases from J, with 10 bases between. This CDR3 contains 11 residues. Germline CDR1 SGHRS, CDR2 YFSETQ. The CDR3 region has the DNA TGCGCCAGCAAGGGGGAGGGTGAAGCTTTCTTT. It specifies CASKGEGEAFF.

This CDR3 reads CASSQALGLAGVDQETQYF. CDR3 sequence (DNA): TGCGCCAGCAGCCAAGCCTTGGGACTAGCGGGAGTAGACCAAGAGACCCAGTACTTC. The V and J genes are TRBV4-1 and TRBJ2-5; 14 bases match TRBD2. Germline V gives CDR1 MGHRA, CDR2 YSYEKL. The CDR3 has 19 residues. With V trimmed by 1 base and J by 0 bases, 7 bases remained unmatched.

The chain has TRBV4-2 and TRBJ2-6, with 7 bases aligning to TRBD2. Germline V gene lookup returns CDR1 LGHNA and CDR2 YNFKEQ. Trimming cost V 0 bases and J 13 bases; bases outside gene matches: 18. This CDR3 has 18 residues. The DNA for the CDR3 is TGTGCCAGCAGCCAAGAAGGCTGGGGGAGGGTTGGTGTAAGGGTCCTGACTTTC. This gives the protein CASSQEGWGRVGVRVLTF.

This clone came up once. The chain carries TRBV29-1 and TRBJ1-2, with D unclear. Trimming removed 0 bases at V and 6 bases at J, with 5 bases between. This CDR3 comprises 11 residues. Per germline, CDR1 SQVTM and CDR2 ANQGSEA. The CDR3 DNA is TGCAGCGTTGAAGAGGTCGATGGCTACACCTTC. It codes for CSVEEVDGYTF.

This clone is a singleton in its sample. This chain uses TRBV5-4 with TRBJ1-4, with 7 bases that match TRBD1. This CDR3 is 13 amino acids long. Germline CDR1 SGHNT, CDR2 YYREEE (reference sequence). Trimming cost V 3 bases and J 7 bases; bases outside gene matches: 3. The CDR3 region is CASSSGTVEKLFF. The CDR3 region has the DNA TGTGCCAGCAGCTCAGGGACAGTTGAAAAACTGTTTTTT. Supplemented by reference TRBV5-4 and TRBJ1-4, the full variable domain reads ETGVTQSPTHLIKTRGQQVTLRCSSQSGHNTVSWYQQALGQGPQFIFQYYREEENGRGNFPPRFSGLQFPNYSSELNVNALELDDSALYLCASSSGTVEKLFFGSGTQLSVL.

The chain recombines TRBV7-9 with TRBJ2-5; 7 nucleotides agree with TRBD2. V shed 5 bases and J 2 bases; nucleotides not matched to a gene: 8. CDR3 length: 15 residues. CDR1 and CDR2 from the germline V gene are SEHNR and FQNEAQ (reference sequence). CDR3 residues: CASSANLAAQETQYF. The CDR3 DNA follows: TGTGCCAGCAGCGCCAACCTAGCGGCGCAAGAGACCCAGTACTTC.

This clone was detected only once. The chain is built from TRBV6-5 and TRBJ2-1; 9 bases are a match to TRBD2. CDR3 length equals 14 residues. V gave up 6 bases and J gave up 7 bases; unmatched junction bases: 7. Germline V lookup: CDR1 MNHEY, CDR2 SVGAGI. Here the CDR3 DNA reads TGTGCCAGCAGAGAGGCGGGGGGGGGTAATGAGCAGTTCTTC. Protein sequence: CASREAGGGNEQFF.